These 26 T cell receptor beta chains share one sample of origin, sequenced in a study of radiation and T cells in renal cell carcinoma. This sample's time point: blood 4 weeks post-SBRT, at nephrectomy. Noted treatment: 15 Gy SBRT to primary tumor, nephrectomy 4 weeks later. Clones were read by immunoSEQ multiplex PCR, and TCRdb kept only the in-frame ones, dropping some. The sample holds about 170,000 clones, about 87% seen once. The sample in question was blood, obtained from a patient whose treatment included radiotherapy and nephrectomy. The receptor set was obtained from a woman between 45 and 65 years old with renal cell carcinoma.

This clone occurred once. The chain has TRBV6-6 and TRBJ1-1, with D maybe TRBD1 (5 bases). The germline V gene encodes CDR1 MNHNY and CDR2 SVGAGI (reference sequence). The CDR3 has 13 amino acids. Between the trimmed V and J ends, which lost 6 bases and 0 bases, there was a span of 8 bases. In nucleotides, the CDR3 is TGTGCCAGCAGGGGACTGTTGAACACTGAAGCTTTCTTT. This encodes CASRGLLNTEAFF.

This chain connects TRBV5-4 to TRBJ2-5; no firm D call. With 1 base removed from V and 4 bases from J, the gap between germline ends came to 8 bases. The CDR3 runs 13 residues. The V gene's germline CDR1 is SGHNT and CDR2 YYREEE (reference sequence). The CDR3 protein is CASSLFLGETQYF. The CDR3 DNA is TGTGCCAGCAGCTTGTTTCTGGGAGAGACCCAGTACTTC.

The chain carries TRBV30 and TRBJ2-4; 7 bases are a match to TRBD2. V lost 2 bases and J lost 6; bases outside the gene matches: 7. Germline V gene sequence: CDR1 GTSNPN, CDR2 SVGIG (reference sequence). This CDR3 spans 14 amino acids. CDR3 in DNA: TGTGCCTGGAGTCCAGCAGCGGGGAGAAACATTCAGTACTTC. Protein: CAWSPAAGRNIQYF.

The chain has TRBV2 and TRBJ1-2, with no clear D. The CDR3 length is 13 residues. With 3 bases removed from V and 8 bases from J, the gap between germline ends came to 13 bases. Germline CDR1 and CDR2: SNHLY and FYNNEI. CDR3 sequence (DNA): TGTGCCAGCAGTGAGACGGAGCTATTCGGCTACACCTTC. Amino acid sequence: CASSETELFGYTF.

The V call is TRBV18, the J call TRBJ2-7, with TRBD2 matching over 7 bases. Germline V CDR1 and CDR2: KGHSH, LQKENI. The J segment lost 4 bases and the V segment lost 0 bases, leaving 3 bases of the junction unmatched. CDR3 size: 14 residues. This CDR3 is CASSPPGGGYEQYF. In DNA form, the CDR3 reads TGTGCCAGCTCACCACCGGGCGGGGGATACGAGCAGTACTTC.

The chain carries TRBV5-8 and TRBJ2-3; TRBD1 matches 9 bases. Germline CDR1 and CDR2: SGHTS and YDEGEE. V trimming: 6 bases; J trimming: 6 bases; junction bases outside the gene matches: 8. This CDR3 has 14 amino acids. The CDR3 DNA follows: TGTGCCAGCAAAGGGACAGGGCTCGGGGATACGCAGTATTTT. Translation gives CASKGTGLGDTQYF. The whole variable domain, filled in from reference TRBV5-8 and TRBJ2-3, reads EAGVTQSPTHLIKTRGQQATLRCSPISGHTSVYWYQQALGLGLQFLLWYDEGEERNRGNFPPRFSGRQFPNYSSELNVNALELEDSALYLCASKGTGLGDTQYFGPGTRLTVL.

This clone came up once. J is TRBJ1-2 and V is TRBV11-2; 10 positions match TRBD1. Germline V gene data show CDR1 as SGHAT and CDR2 as FQNNGV. There are 15 residues in the CDR3. J was trimmed by 8 bases and V by 4 bases; bases with no gene match: 10. Written as DNA, the CDR3 is TGTGCCAGCAGCTCAGGGGGGACAGGGGATTTCGGCTACACCTTC. This sequence encodes CASSSGGTGDFGYTF.

V and J are TRBV15 and TRBJ1-2; D is undetermined. CDR1 and CDR2 (germline): LNHNV, YYDKDF (reference sequence). This CDR3 has 14 residues. Trimming took off 0 bases at V and 0 bases at J, with 5 bases between the two ends. The CDR3 bases are TGTGCCACCAGCAGAGATATCACTAACTATGGCTACACCTTC. Encoded protein: CATSRDITNYGYTF.

This clone was seen a handful of times. This rearrangement joins TRBV19 to TRBJ2-7, with a weak D call TRBD1 (6 bases). This CDR3 spans 14 amino acids. The V end lost 4 bases, the J end lost 3 bases, and 13 bases lay between the germline ends. The germline gives CDR1 LNHDA, CDR2 SQIVND (reference sequence). The CDR3 loop reads CASSTRDMVYEQYF. In nucleotides, the CDR3 is TGTGCCAGTAGTACCCGGGACATGGTCTACGAGCAGTACTTC.

V and J are TRBV18 and TRBJ2-4; D is unclear. Germline CDR1 reads KGHSH; CDR2 reads LQKENI. V was pared by 4 bases and J by 0 bases, with 10 bases between. The CDR3 length is 15 residues. This CDR3 reads CASSLDGLAKNIQYF. The CDR3 DNA reads as TGTGCCAGCTCACTGGACGGATTAGCCAAAAACATTCAGTACTTC.

The chain uses TRBV6-5 and TRBJ2-6, with D hard to call. The germline V gene encodes CDR1 MNHEY and CDR2 SVGAGI. The V and J ends lost 4 bases and 0 bases respectively, with 7 bases between them. The CDR3 runs 15 residues. The DNA of the CDR3 is TGTGCCAGCAGTTCACAGAGCTCTGGGGCCAACGTCCTGACTTTC. It is translated as CASSSQSSGANVLTF.

This chain joins TRBV18 and TRBJ2-3; a weak D match, TRBD1 (5 bases). Trimming left V 6 bases short and J 0 bases short, with 13 bases between. The CDR3 length is 15 residues. Germline CDR1 is KGHSH and CDR2 is LQKENI. CDR3: CASSTLQGSTDTQYF. CDR3 nucleotides: TGTGCCAGCTCGACCCTGCAGGGTAGCACAGATACGCAGTATTTT.

The V and J genes are TRBV29-1 and TRBJ2-3; 14 bases are a match to TRBD2. The CDR3 has 14 residues. Germline CDR1 SQVTM, CDR2 ANQGSEA. V lost 7 bases to trimming and J lost 4 bases; unmatched junction nucleotides: 4. The CDR3 coding sequence is TGCAGCGCTGGACTAGCGGGGGGCGCAGATACGCAGTATTTT. Translated: CSAGLAGGADTQYF.

The V call is TRBV6-5, the J call TRBJ1-5; tentatively, D is TRBD1 (6 bases). Germline V lookup: CDR1 MNHEY, CDR2 SVGAGI. V dropped 3 bases and J dropped 5 bases, with 14 bases sitting between them. The CDR3 runs to 15 residues. The CDR3 spells CASSYGGGPHQPQHF. In DNA, the CDR3 is TGTGCCAGCAGTTATGGCGGGGGCCCCCATCAGCCCCAGCATTTT.

The chain employs TRBV6-5 and TRBJ2-1, with 8 positions matching TRBD2. Trimming cost V 7 bases and J 0 bases; bases outside gene matches: 5. The CDR3 length is 15 residues. Germline CDR1 is MNHEY and CDR2 is SVGAGI. DNA for the CDR3: TGTGCCAGCACGACCAGCGGGGGCTCCTACAATGAGCAGTTCTTC. Its translation is CASTTSGGSYNEQFF.

The chain combines TRBV29-1 with TRBJ1-2; 7 bases line up with TRBD1. After removal of 6 bases from V and 5 bases from J, the junction contained 9 bases not matched to a gene. The germline V gene has CDR1 SQVTM and CDR2 ANQGSEA. This CDR3 is 13 amino acids long. CDR3 protein: CSVRPGTEYGYTF. CDR3 coding DNA: TGCAGCGTAAGGCCCGGGACAGAATATGGCTACACCTTC.

This sequence joins TRBV19 and TRBJ2-3; TRBD2 agrees at 9 bases. The germline V gene encodes CDR1 LNHDA and CDR2 SQIVND (reference sequence). This CDR3 contains 17 residues. V dropped 7 bases and J dropped 7; count of bases not matched to a gene: 18. CDR3 coding DNA: TGTGCCAGTACCTCCGGAGACCTAGCGGGGTTGAAAAATACGCAGTATTTT. It encodes CASTSGDLAGLKNTQYF.

This chain links TRBV6-5 with TRBJ1-4; tentative D call: TRBD1 (6 bases). The CDR3 contains 15 residues. V dropped 2 bases and J dropped 2 bases, with 9 bases sitting between them. Germline CDR1 reads MNHEY; CDR2 reads SVGAGI. CDR3 region: CASSYRGITNEKLFF. DNA of the CDR3: TGTGCCAGCAGTTACAGGGGGATCACTAATGAAAAACTGTTTTTT.

The chain employs TRBV18 and TRBJ2-3, with 7 bases identical to TRBD2. V gave up 5 bases and J gave up 2 bases; unmatched junction bases: 7. The CDR3 is 15 residues long. CDR1 and CDR2 (germline): KGHSH, LQKENI. The CDR3 reads CASSNSGPYTDTQYF. Here the CDR3 DNA reads TGTGCCAGCTCAAATAGCGGGCCTTACACAGATACGCAGTATTTT.

The rearrangement uses TRBV6-6 and TRBJ1-5, with D possibly matching TRBD1 (5 bases). From germline, CDR1 is MNHNY and CDR2 SVGAGI (reference sequence). Trimming removed 6 bases from V and 5 bases from J, with 14 bases in between. The length of the CDR3 is 14 residues. The CDR3 protein is CASRGTRADQPQHF. Here the CDR3 DNA reads TGTGCCAGCAGGGGGACGAGGGCGGATCAGCCCCAGCATTTT.

This chain uses TRBV11-1 with TRBJ1-1; D remains unclear. CDR3 length equals 14 residues. V was clipped by 3 bases and J by 4 bases, with 12 bases between them. Germline assignment: CDR1 SGHAT and CDR2 FQDESV (reference sequence). Here the CDR3 reads CASSFKTMSTEAFF. The CDR3 nucleotides read TGTGCCAGCAGCTTTAAGACAATGAGCACTGAAGCTTTCTTT.

The chain combines TRBV18 with TRBJ2-3; no clear D gene. Trimming shortened V by 4 bases and J by 5 bases, and 10 bases separated the two germline ends. CDR3 length: 13 residues. CDR1 is KGHSH, CDR2 LQKENI, per germline. CDR3 amino acids: CASSRIEEDTQYF. The CDR3 region has the DNA TGTGCCAGCTCACGCATAGAAGAAGATACGCAGTATTTT. Full variable domain (outside the CDR3, taken from reference TRBV18 and TRBJ2-3): NAGVMQNPRHLVRRRGQEARLRCSPMKGHSHVYWYRQLPEEGLKFMVYLQKENIIDESGMPKERFSAEFPKEGPSILRIQQVVRGDSAAYFCASSRIEEDTQYFGPGTRLTVL.

The chain couples TRBV18 to TRBJ1-2, with D possibly matching TRBD1 (6 bases). The CDR3 length is 15 residues. Germline V gene sequence: CDR1 KGHSH, CDR2 LQKENI. Trimming took off 4 bases at V and 4 bases at J, with 16 bases between the two ends. DNA for the CDR3: TGTGCCAGCTCACTTCTGGACAGAGTGAGCTATGGCTACACCTTC. Its protein is CASSLLDRVSYGYTF.

The CDR3 region is CASSLATGSSYNEQFF. The CDR3 coding sequence is TGCGCCAGCAGCTTGGCGACAGGGTCTTCCTACAATGAGCAGTTCTTC. This chain uses TRBV5-1 with TRBJ2-1; 7 bases line up with TRBD1. CDR3 length: 16 amino acids. V trimming: 0 bases; J trimming: 1 base; junction bases outside the gene matches: 4. CDR1 is SGHRS and CDR2 is YFSETQ in the germline V gene.

The genes are TRBV7-9 and TRBJ1-1; TRBD1 aligns across 7 bases. V gave up 3 bases and J gave up 5 bases; unmatched junction bases: 6. Germline-derived CDR1 and CDR2 are SEHNR and FQNEAQ (reference sequence). The CDR3 is 14 amino acids. CDR3 sequence (DNA): TGTGCCAGCAGCTTCCACGACAGGGAAACTGAAGCTTTCTTT. It is translated as CASSFHDRETEAFF.

The chain uses TRBV5-1 and TRBJ2-1; D gene unclear. Trimming stripped 2 bases from V and 5 bases from J, with 5 bases between. The germline gives CDR1 SGHRS, CDR2 YFSETQ. The CDR3 runs 12 residues. CDR3 protein: CASSFVDNEQFF. In DNA, the CDR3 is TGCGCCAGCAGCTTTGTCGACAATGAGCAGTTCTTC.